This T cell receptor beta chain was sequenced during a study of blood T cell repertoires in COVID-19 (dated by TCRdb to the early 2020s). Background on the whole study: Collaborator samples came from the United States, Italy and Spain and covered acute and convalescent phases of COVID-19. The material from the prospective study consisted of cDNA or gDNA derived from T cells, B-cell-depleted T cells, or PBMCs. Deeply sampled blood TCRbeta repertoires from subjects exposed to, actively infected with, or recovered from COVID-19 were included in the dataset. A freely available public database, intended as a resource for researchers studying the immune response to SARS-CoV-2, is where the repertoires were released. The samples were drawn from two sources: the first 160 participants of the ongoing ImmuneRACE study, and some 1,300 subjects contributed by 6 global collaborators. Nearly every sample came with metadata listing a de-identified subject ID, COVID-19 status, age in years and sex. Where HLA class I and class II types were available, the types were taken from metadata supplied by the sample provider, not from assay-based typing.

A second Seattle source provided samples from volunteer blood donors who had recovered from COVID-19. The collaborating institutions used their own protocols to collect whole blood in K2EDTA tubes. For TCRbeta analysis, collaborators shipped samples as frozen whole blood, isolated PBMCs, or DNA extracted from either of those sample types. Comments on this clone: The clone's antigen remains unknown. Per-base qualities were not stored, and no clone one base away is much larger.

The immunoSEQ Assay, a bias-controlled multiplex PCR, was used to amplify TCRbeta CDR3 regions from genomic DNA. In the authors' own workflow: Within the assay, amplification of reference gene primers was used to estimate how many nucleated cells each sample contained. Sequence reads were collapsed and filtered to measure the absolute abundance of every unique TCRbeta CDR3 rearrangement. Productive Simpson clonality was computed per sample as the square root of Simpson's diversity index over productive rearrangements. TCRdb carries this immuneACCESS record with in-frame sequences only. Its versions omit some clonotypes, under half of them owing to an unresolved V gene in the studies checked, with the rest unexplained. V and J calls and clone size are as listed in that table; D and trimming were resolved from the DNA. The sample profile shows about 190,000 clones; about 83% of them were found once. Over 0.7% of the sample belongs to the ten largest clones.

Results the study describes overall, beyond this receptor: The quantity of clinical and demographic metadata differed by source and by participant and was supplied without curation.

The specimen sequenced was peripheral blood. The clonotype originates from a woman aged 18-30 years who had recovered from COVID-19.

The DNA reads as follows: TGCAGTGCCTACAGGGGTGAGACCCAGTACTTC. Its protein reads: CSAYRGETQYF. This chain joins TRBV20-1 to TRBJ2-5, and 7 junctional nucleotides match TRBD1. Here V drops 6 bases and J drops 5 bases, and the junction holds 3 bases not matched to any gene. CDR1 DFQATT and CDR2 SNEGSKA are derived from the germline V gene (reference sequence). Taken from cysteine to phenylalanine, the CDR3 has 11 residues. The only DNA kept is the CDR3, 33 bases in frame from the first base.